The 29 T cell receptor beta chains presented below share a single source sample, sequenced in a study of graft-versus-host responses after intestinal transplantation. The table came from immunoSEQ multiplex PCR; TCRdb's copy has only in-frame clones and leaves some out. This table has 40,000 or so clones, 83% appearing once. The sample in question was PBMCs, obtained about 990 days after transplant. These receptors were collected from a human patient who received an intestinal transplant, so some T cells may come from the graft donor.

J is TRBJ2-1 and V is TRBV14; TRBD1 matches at 9 bases. CDR1 SGHDN and CDR2 FVKESK come from the germline V gene. The trim removed 5 bases at V and 6 bases at J, leaving 11 bases unmatched. The CDR3 runs to 16 residues. The CDR3 region is CASSSPGGQGLNEQFF. The CDR3 nucleotides read TGTGCCAGCAGCTCCCCGGGAGGACAGGGGCTCAATGAGCAGTTCTTC. The full variable domain, its missing parts supplied by reference TRBV14 and TRBJ2-1, is EAGVTQFPSHSVIEKGQTVTLRCDPISGHDNLYWYRRVMGKEIKFLLHFVKESKQDESGMPNNRFLAERTGGTYSTLKVQPAELEDSGVYFCASSSPGGQGLNEQFFGPGTRLTVL.

The rearrangement uses TRBV9 and TRBJ2-1; the D gene is possibly TRBD2 (6 bases). The length of the CDR3 is 15 residues. In germline, CDR1 is SGDLS, CDR2 YYNGEE. V was cut by 4 bases and J by 6 bases, with 17 bases left in between. CDR3 DNA: TGTGCCAGCAGCCCGGGAGATAGCGTATTCAATGAGCAGTTCTTC. This encodes CASSPGDSVFNEQFF.

This chain uses TRBV28 with TRBJ2-6; the D call may be TRBD1 or TRBD2 (7 bases each). Trimming removed 6 bases from V and 0 bases from J, with 21 bases in between. CDR1 is MDHEN and CDR2 is SYDVKM in the germline V gene. The CDR3 totals 19 residues. The chain's CDR3 is CASSPNRGGAVSGANVLTF. CDR3 nucleotide sequence: TGTGCCAGCAGCCCCAACAGGGGAGGGGCTGTCTCTGGGGCCAACGTCCTGACTTTC. Filled out from reference TRBV28 and TRBJ2-6, the complete variable domain reads DVKVTQSSRYLVKRTGEKVFLECVQDMDHENMFWYRQDPGLGLRLIYFSYDVKMKEKGDIPEGYSVSREKKERFSLILESASTNQTSMYLCASSPNRGGAVSGANVLTFGAGSRLTVL.

The chain combines TRBV6-1 with TRBJ2-5; perhaps TRBD1 as D (5 bases). The J call is in doubt because the DNA end fits TRBJ2-7 better. Per the germline V gene, CDR1 is MNHNS and CDR2 is SASEGT. CDR3 length: 13 amino acids. As DNA, the CDR3 is TGTGCCAGCAGTGAACAGGACATCTACGAGCAGTACTTC. It translates to CASSEQDIYEQYF.

The sample holds one count of this clone. The chain joins TRBV4-2 to TRBJ1-2; D is unclear. The CDR3 has 13 residues. In germline, CDR1 is LGHNA, CDR2 YNFKEQ. Trimming stripped 4 bases from V and 4 bases from J, with 10 bases between. CDR3 sequence reads: CASSRPDSYGYTF. DNA for the CDR3: TGTGCCAGCAGCCGGCCCGATAGCTATGGCTACACCTTC.

The J gene is TRBJ2-1, the V gene TRBV6-5; 8 bases align to TRBD2. The CDR3 is 15 amino acids. Germline CDR1 reads MNHEY; CDR2 reads SVGAGI. With 6 bases clipped from V and 8 bases from J, the junction kept 12 bases outside the gene matches. The CDR3 bases are TGTGCCAGCAGCCCCGGGGCGGGGGGCGTCGATGAGCAGTTCTTC. Translation: CASSPGAGGVDEQFF.

The chain uses TRBV21-1 and TRBJ2-7; no check of the table's D call, TRBD2, against the DNA was made. TRBV21-1 has pseudogene status. This CDR3 region has 16 residues. The CDR3 DNA reads as TGTGCCAGCAGCTCCGGGACTAGCGGGGTTCCCTACGAGCAGTACTTC. Its translation is CASSSGTSGVPYEQYF.

The V gene is TRBV2, the J gene TRBJ1-2, with a weak D call TRBD1 (5 bases). The CDR3 has 14 residues. The germline gives CDR1 SNHLY, CDR2 FYNNEI. Deletions cut 6 bases from V and 6 bases from J, with 17 bases between. The CDR3 sequence is CASRDSGTDDGYTF. The CDR3 nucleotides read TGTGCCAGCAGAGACTCCGGGACTGATGATGGCTACACCTTC.

As to this clone: Compared with germline, one end of the junction differs, possibly owing to a read error. The chain employs TRBV28 and TRBJ1-3; D call uncertain. Germline CDR1 is MDHEN and CDR2 is SYDVKM. This CDR3 has 15 amino acids. CDR3 sequence reads: CASTPPLSSGNIIYF. Here the CDR3 DNA reads TGTGCCAGCACACCCCCTCTTAGCTCTGGAAACATCATATATTTT.

The V and J genes are TRBV6-4 and TRBJ2-1; D may be TRBD2 (6 bases). The CDR3 spans 15 residues. V lost 3 bases and J 3 bases, leaving 12 bases between the germline ends. Germline V lookup: CDR1 MRHNA, CDR2 SNTAGT. The CDR3 DNA reads as TGTGCCAGCAGTGAGGCGGGCGGGAACTACAATGAGCAGTTCTTC. Translating it yields CASSEAGGNYNEQFF.

The chain has TRBV5-6 and TRBJ2-5, with a possible D match to TRBD2 (5 bases). The CDR3 is 12 amino acids. V was trimmed by 0 bases and J by 5 bases, leaving 5 bases between them. Germline-derived CDR1 and CDR2 are SGHDT and YYEEEE. Here the CDR3 reads CASSLAGETQYF. CDR3 DNA sequence: TGTGCCAGCAGCTTGGCGGGGGAGACCCAGTACTTC.

The chain is built from TRBV7-8 and TRBJ2-7; D perhaps matches TRBD2 (5 bases). Germline CDR1 and CDR2: SGHVS and FQNEAQ. Trimming took off 7 bases at V and 6 bases at J, with 19 bases between the two ends. The CDR3 loop spans 14 amino acids. The CDR3, as DNA: TGTGCCAGCACCCTATCGACGGGGTCGGCCGAGCAGTACTTC. It translates to CASTLSTGSAEQYF.

This chain joins TRBV9 and TRBJ1-3, with 9 bases lining up with TRBD1. The J segment lost 0 bases and the V segment lost 4 bases, leaving 8 bases of the junction unmatched. The CDR3 length is 17 residues. Germline values: CDR1 SGDLS, CDR2 YYNGEE. The CDR3 loop reads CASSPRADRGSGNTIYF. The CDR3 coding sequence is TGTGCCAGCAGCCCACGGGCGGACAGGGGCTCTGGAAACACCATATATTTT.

This chain connects TRBV30 to TRBJ1-4; 7 bases agree with TRBD1. The V and J ends lost 0 bases and 7 bases, in that order; junction bases with no gene match: 8. The germline V gene has CDR1 GTSNPN and CDR2 SVGIG (reference sequence). The length of the CDR3 is 15 residues. For the CDR3, the DNA is TGTGCCTGGAGTGTACAGGGGCTCGGGAGTGAAAAACTGTTTTTT. Protein product: CAWSVQGLGSEKLFF. Drawing the rest from reference TRBV30 and TRBJ1-4, the complete variable domain is SQTIHQWPATLVQPVGSPLSLECTVEGTSNPNLYWYRQAAGRGLQLLFYSVGIGQISSEVPQNLSASRPQDRQFILSSKKLLLSDSGFYLCAWSVQGLGSEKLFFGSGTQLSVL.

This chain joins TRBV4-1 and TRBJ2-1, with D perhaps matching TRBD2 (6 bases). V lost 3 bases, J lost 4 bases, and 13 bases lay in between. CDR1 MGHRA and CDR2 YSYEKL come from the germline V gene. This CDR3 region has 15 residues. CDR3 coding DNA: TGCGCCAGCAGCCAGGACTTTGGGGGGTACAATGAGCAGTTCTTC. This gives the protein CASSQDFGGYNEQFF.

V and J are TRBV9 and TRBJ2-2; D unclear. The CDR3 is 17 amino acids. Trimming left V 4 bases short and J 3 bases short, with 19 bases between. Looked up from germline, CDR1 is SGDLS and CDR2 is YYNGEE. CDR3: CASSPRQLGSDTGELFF. The CDR3 DNA follows: TGTGCCAGCAGCCCCCGTCAATTGGGGTCGGACACCGGGGAGCTGTTTTTT.

The CDR3 nucleotides are TGTGCCAGCAGCCCCGTCTGGAAAGAAGAGACCCAGTACTTC. Translation: CASSPVWKEETQYF. The chain links TRBV5-6 to TRBJ2-5; D ambiguous. In germline, CDR1 is SGHDT, CDR2 YYEEEE. There are 14 residues in the CDR3. V shed 4 bases and J shed 3 bases, with 13 bases lying between them.

The V and J genes are TRBV19 and TRBJ2-5; TRBD1 matches at 10 bases. J was trimmed by 5 bases and V by 3 bases; bases with no gene match: 6. The CDR3 runs to 15 residues. Germline-derived CDR1 and CDR2 are LNHDA and SQIVND (reference sequence). As DNA, the CDR3 is TGTGCCAGTAGTATTGGTGGACAGGGGGGGGAGACCCAGTACTTC. It encodes CASSIGGQGGETQYF.

In its sample, this clone is medium-sized. V is TRBV5-1 and J is TRBJ2-2; a weak D match, TRBD1 (5 bases). The germline V gene has CDR1 SGHRS and CDR2 YFSETQ. This CDR3 region has 16 residues. V gave up 0 bases and J gave up 4 bases, with 13 bases separating them. This chain's CDR3 is CASSLAGHPGTGELFF. The CDR3 DNA follows: TGCGCCAGCAGCTTGGCCGGACACCCCGGCACCGGGGAGCTGTTTTTT. Combining the CDR3 with reference TRBV5-1 and TRBJ2-2 gives the whole variable domain KAGVTQTPRYLIKTRGQQVTLSCSPISGHRSVSWYQQTPGQGLQFLFEYFSETQRNKGNFPGRFSGRQFSNSRSEMNVSTLELGDSALYLCASSLAGHPGTGELFFGEGSRLTVL.

The gene calls are TRBV14 and TRBJ2-1; a possible D gene is TRBD1 (6 bases). V gave up 1 base and J gave up 8 bases, with 15 bases separating them. The CDR3 spans 15 residues. Germline V CDR1 and CDR2: SGHDN, FVKESK. CDR3 sequence: CASSQAGTPWDEQFF. The CDR3 DNA sequence: TGTGCCAGCAGCCAAGCCGGGACACCGTGGGATGAGCAGTTCTTC.

This chain connects TRBV19 to TRBJ2-4, with TRBD2 as a possible D gene (5 bases). The CDR3 covers 15 residues. Germline CDR1 is LNHDA and CDR2 is SQIVND (reference sequence). V lost 5 bases to trimming and J lost 7 bases, with 18 bases between them. The chain's CDR3 is CASSPPGSQGNIQYF. The CDR3 region has the DNA TGTGCCAGTAGTCCACCGGGATCCCAAGGGAACATTCAGTACTTC.

The chain employs TRBV4-1 and TRBJ2-1, with 8 bases matching TRBD2. CDR1 is MGHRA, CDR2 YSYEKL, per germline. The CDR3 has 16 amino acids. V gave up 4 bases and J gave up 0 bases; unmatched junction bases: 5. The CDR3 DNA follows: TGCGCCAGCAGCCCCCTAGCGGGTAGCTCCTACAATGAGCAGTTCTTC. This translates into CASSPLAGSSYNEQFF.

The gene calls are TRBV7-3 and TRBJ2-3; D gene unclear. The germline V gene encodes CDR1 SGHTA and CDR2 FQGTGA. The V end was cut by 5 bases, the J end by 0 bases, with 15 bases between. The CDR3 totals 16 residues. As DNA, the CDR3 is TGTGCCAGCAGCGCCAACCCTGGGTATAGCACAGATACGCAGTATTTT. It translates to CASSANPGYSTDTQYF.

The rearrangement links TRBV10-3 to TRBJ2-3, with D perhaps TRBD2 (6 bases). This CDR3 is 13 amino acids long. Germline values: CDR1 ENHRY, CDR2 SYGVKD. With 8 bases removed from V and 2 bases from J, the gap between germline ends came to 11 bases. CDR3 bases: TGTGCCATCGGTGCGGGGTTCACAGATACGCAGTATTTT. It specifies CAIGAGFTDTQYF.

The chain recombines TRBV6-4 with TRBJ2-2, with 10 bases that match TRBD1. Looked up from germline, CDR1 is MRHNA and CDR2 is SNTAGT. This CDR3 is 16 amino acids long. The junction had 4 bases not matched to a gene; V was cut back by 0 bases and J by 6 bases. The CDR3 sequence is CASSDSPGQGSGELFF. The CDR3, as DNA: TGTGCCAGCAGTGACTCGCCGGGACAGGGGTCCGGGGAGCTGTTTTTT.

This chain links TRBV6-1 with TRBJ2-7, with 7 bases lining up with TRBD1. Germline V lookup: CDR1 MNHNS, CDR2 SASEGT. The CDR3 has 18 residues. Unmatched junction bases numbered 14, after V lost 1 base and J lost 2 bases. CDR3 nucleotides: TGTGCCAGCAGTGAAGTGGAGGACGTAGGGACAGCTCCCTACGAGCAGTACTTC. Its protein is CASSEVEDVGTAPYEQYF.

J is TRBJ2-6 and V is TRBV14; TRBD1 might be the D (6 bases). V was cut by 2 bases and J by 0 bases, with 14 bases left in between. There are 18 residues in the CDR3. Germline V gene lookup returns CDR1 SGHDN and CDR2 FVKESK. The DNA of the CDR3 is TGTGCCAGCAGCCAATTAACAGGGTCGGGCTCTGGGGCCAACGTCCTGACTTTC. It translates to CASSQLTGSGSGANVLTF.

The chain recombines TRBV21-1 with TRBJ2-7; TRBD1 is the table's D call, not checked against the DNA. TRBV21-1 is tagged as a pseudogene. This CDR3 region has 18 residues. This CDR3 reads CASSKVGSRDRVPYEQYF. DNA for the CDR3: TGTGCCAGCAGCAAAGTGGGGTCCCGGGACAGGGTGCCCTACGAGCAGTACTTC.

This chain uses TRBV7-8 with TRBJ2-6, with a possible D match to TRBD2 (6 bases). V lost 1 base and J 0 bases, leaving 16 bases between the germline ends. Per the germline V gene, CDR1 is SGHVS and CDR2 is FQNEAQ. The CDR3 totals 19 residues. This chain's CDR3 is CASSLVREFWGSGANVLTF. As DNA, the CDR3 is TGTGCCAGCAGCTTAGTGCGGGAATTCTGGGGCTCTGGGGCCAACGTCCTGACTTTC.